This T cell receptor beta chain was profiled in a study of chemoradiotherapy in HPV16-positive cancers. V dropped 4 bases and J dropped 2 bases, with 11 bases sitting between them. This CDR3 is built from 14 residues. Germline assignment: CDR1 MNHNY and CDR2 SVGAGI (reference sequence). Clones were sequenced by immunoSEQ multiplex PCR, and TCRdb holds only the in-frame ones, with some missing. The table lists around 1,900 clones, 70% to 90% of them singletons. As to this clone: The target antigen is unknown.

Study-wide results and limits: Non-HPV-specific T cells did not expand in tumors during treatment, whereas candidate HPV-specific clones and E7-related motifs did.

The source material was tumor tissue, sampled from a patient who underwent chemoradiotherapy. This receptor was identified in a human donor with HPV-associated anogenital cancer. The chain links TRBV6-6 to TRBJ2-5; no clear D gene. The CDR3 region has the DNA TGTGCCAGCAGTTCCACTTCCCGGCAAGAGACCCAGTACTTC. The encoded protein is CASSSTSRQETQYF.